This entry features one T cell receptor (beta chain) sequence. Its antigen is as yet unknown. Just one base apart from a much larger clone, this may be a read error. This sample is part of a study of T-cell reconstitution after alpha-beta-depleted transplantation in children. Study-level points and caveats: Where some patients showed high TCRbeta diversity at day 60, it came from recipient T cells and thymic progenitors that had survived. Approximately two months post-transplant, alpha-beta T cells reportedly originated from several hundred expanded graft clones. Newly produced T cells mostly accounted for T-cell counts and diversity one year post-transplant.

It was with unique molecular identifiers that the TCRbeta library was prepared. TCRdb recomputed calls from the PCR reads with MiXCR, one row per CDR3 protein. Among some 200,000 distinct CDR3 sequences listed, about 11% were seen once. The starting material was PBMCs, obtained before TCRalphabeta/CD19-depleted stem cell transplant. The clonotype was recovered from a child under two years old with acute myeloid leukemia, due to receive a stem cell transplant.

The CDR3 coding sequence is TGTGCCAGCACTGTAGAGAGCGGGGGGGCTCAGTTCTTC. Protein sequence: CASTVESGGAQFF. This chain joins TRBV6-1 and TRBJ2-1, with TRBD2 matching over 10 bases. CDR1 is MNHNS, CDR2 SASEGT, per germline. This CDR3 comprises 13 residues. With V trimmed by 7 bases and J by 13 bases, 10 bases remained unmatched.